Following are 12 T cell receptor beta chains from one sample sequenced in a study of OX40 agonist ivuxolimab in advanced cancers. Sequenced by immunoSEQ multiplex PCR; TCRdb stores in-frame clones only, minus some. Counted here are 77,000 or so clones, 85% to 90% occurring once; the ten biggest clones make up less than 0.55%. Sequenced here: CD4+ or CD8+ T cells sorted from blood, sampled in a trial of the OX40 agonist ivuxolimab. These TCRs come from an adult with an advanced solid tumor such as melanoma, head and neck, liver or kidney cancer.

This chain links TRBV6-1 with TRBJ1-5, with D possibly TRBD1 on 5 matching bases. Trimming stripped 5 bases from V and 12 bases from J, with 14 bases between. CDR1 MNHNS and CDR2 SASEGT come from the germline V gene. The CDR3 contains 12 residues. The CDR3 is CASSIQARDQHF. The CDR3 DNA reads as TGTGCCAGCAGTATACAGGCAAGGGACCAGCATTTT.

V is TRBV7-9 and J is TRBJ1-4, with a tentative D call TRBD1 (5 bases). The germline V gene encodes CDR1 SEHNR and CDR2 FQNEAQ (reference sequence). The CDR3 extends over 15 amino acids. Trimming removed 6 bases at V and 3 bases at J, with 14 bases between. This CDR3 reads CASRPGKSPNEKLFF. Written as DNA, the CDR3 is TGTGCCAGCAGGCCAGGGAAGTCGCCTAATGAAAAACTGTTTTTT.

V gene TRBV6-5 combines with J gene TRBJ1-5, with D unresolved. Trimming cost V 5 bases and J 5 bases, with 10 bases left between them. The CDR3 contains 13 residues. Per germline, CDR1 MNHEY and CDR2 SVGAGI. CDR3 sequence: CASSPDRDQPQHF. CDR3 DNA sequence: TGTGCCAGCAGTCCGGACCGCGATCAGCCCCAGCATTTT.

This clone was recorded only once. At one end the junction does not follow the germline gene, possibly because of a read error. V usage is TRBV27 and J usage is TRBJ2-1, with 10 bases matching TRBD2. The CDR3 covers 12 residues. CDR1 and CDR2 (germline): MNHEY, SMNVEV (reference sequence). CDR3 amino acids: CASSLIAGGLIF. CDR3 nucleotide sequence: TGTGCCAGCAGTCTAATAGCGGGGGGCCTAATCTTC.

The chain is built from TRBV19 and TRBJ2-3; D ambiguous. Germline V gene sequence: CDR1 LNHDA, CDR2 SQIVND (reference sequence). CDR3 length equals 12 residues. V was shortened by 6 bases and J by 3 bases, with 7 bases between the two germline ends. The DNA of the CDR3 is TGTGCCAGTAGATCTCCAACAGATACGCAGTATTTT. It codes for CASRSPTDTQYF.

This clone was counted a single time. This sequence joins TRBV6-1 and TRBJ2-7; 7 bases line up with TRBD1. The CDR3 has 12 amino acids. Unmatched junction bases numbered 3, after V lost 4 bases and J lost 6 bases. Germline V gene sequence: CDR1 MNHNS, CDR2 SASEGT. The CDR3 region is CASSATGREQYF. The CDR3 DNA sequence: TGTGCCAGCAGTGCGACAGGGCGCGAGCAGTACTTC.

The rearrangement joins TRBV5-8 to TRBJ1-6, with 7 bases identical to TRBD1. Germline CDR1 SGHTS, CDR2 YDEGEE. V was clipped by 0 bases and J by 10 bases; unmatched bases: 7. The CDR3 length is 15 residues. In DNA, the CDR3 is TGTGCCAGCAGCTTGGAGACAGGGAGGAAATCACCCCTCCACTTT. This translates into CASSLETGRKSPLHF.

This clone was counted between two and nine times. The chain is built from TRBV7-2 and TRBJ1-5, with a possible D match to TRBD1 (5 bases). CDR3 size: 13 residues. The V end lost 4 bases, the J end lost 4 bases, and 8 bases lay between the germline ends. CDR1 SGHTA and CDR2 FQGNSA come from the germline V gene. CDR3 amino acids: CASSSRGNQPQHF. For the CDR3, the DNA is TGTGCCAGCAGCTCCCGGGGGAATCAGCCCCAGCATTTT.

CDR3 loop: CASSLQAGGTYNEQFF. The CDR3 bases are TGTGCCAGCAGCTTGCAAGCGGGGGGAACTTACAATGAGCAGTTCTTC. The genes are TRBV7-2 and TRBJ2-1, with 9 bases matching TRBD2. With V trimmed by 3 bases and J by 4 bases, 7 bases remained unmatched. Germline lookup yields CDR1 SGHTA and CDR2 FQGNSA. This CDR3 contains 16 residues. Supplemented by reference TRBV7-2 and TRBJ2-1, the full variable domain reads GAGVSQSPSNKVTEKGKDVELRCDPISGHTALYWYRQSLGQGLEFLIYFQGNSAPDKSGLPSDRFSAERTGGSVSTLTIQRTQQEDSAVYLCASSLQAGGTYNEQFFGPGTRLTVL.

V and J are TRBV30 and TRBJ1-5, with unresolved D. V was shortened by 1 base and J by 3 bases, with 7 bases between the two germline ends. Germline assignment: CDR1 GTSNPN and CDR2 SVGIG (reference sequence). This CDR3 region has 13 residues. The CDR3 DNA sequence: TGTGCCTGGAGTGAGGGCCCCAATCAGCCCCAGCATTTT. Protein: CAWSEGPNQPQHF.

As to this clone: Other DNA sequences in this specimen translate into the identical CDR3. The chain couples TRBV27 to TRBJ2-1, with D uncertain. Trimming cost V 5 bases and J 6 bases, with 5 bases left between them. From germline, CDR1 is MNHEY and CDR2 SMNVEV (reference sequence). This CDR3 region has 11 residues. The CDR3 nucleotides are TGTGCCAGCAGTCTTCTCAATGAGCAGTTCTTC. This gives the protein CASSLLNEQFF.

This clone was observed once. This chain uses TRBV18 with TRBJ1-1, with D possibly being TRBD1 (5 bases). The germline CDR1 and CDR2 sequences are KGHSH and LQKENI. V was pared by 3 bases and J by 1 base, with 15 bases between. This CDR3 spans 16 amino acids. The CDR3 reads CASSPLGRTGNTEAFF. CDR3 DNA: TGTGCCAGCTCACCTTTGGGTCGAACAGGGAACACTGAAGCTTTCTTT.